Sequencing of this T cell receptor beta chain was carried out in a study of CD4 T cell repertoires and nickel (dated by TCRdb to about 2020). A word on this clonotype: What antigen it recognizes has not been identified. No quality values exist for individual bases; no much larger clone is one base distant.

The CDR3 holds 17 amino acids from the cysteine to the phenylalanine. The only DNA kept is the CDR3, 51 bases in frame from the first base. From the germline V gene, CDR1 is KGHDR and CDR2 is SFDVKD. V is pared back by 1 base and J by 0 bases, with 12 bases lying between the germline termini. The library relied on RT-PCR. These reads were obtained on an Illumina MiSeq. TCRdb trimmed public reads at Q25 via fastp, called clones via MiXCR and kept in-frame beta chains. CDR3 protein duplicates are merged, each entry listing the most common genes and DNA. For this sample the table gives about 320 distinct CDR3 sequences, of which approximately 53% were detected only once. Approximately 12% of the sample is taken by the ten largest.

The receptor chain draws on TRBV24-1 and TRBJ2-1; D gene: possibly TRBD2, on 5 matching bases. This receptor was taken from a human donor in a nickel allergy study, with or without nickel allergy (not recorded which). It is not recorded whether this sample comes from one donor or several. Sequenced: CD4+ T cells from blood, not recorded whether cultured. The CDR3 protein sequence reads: CATSDFGGPSSYNEQFF. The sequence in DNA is TGTGCCACCAGTGATTTCGGAGGACCGAGCTCCTACAATGAGCAGTTCTTC.